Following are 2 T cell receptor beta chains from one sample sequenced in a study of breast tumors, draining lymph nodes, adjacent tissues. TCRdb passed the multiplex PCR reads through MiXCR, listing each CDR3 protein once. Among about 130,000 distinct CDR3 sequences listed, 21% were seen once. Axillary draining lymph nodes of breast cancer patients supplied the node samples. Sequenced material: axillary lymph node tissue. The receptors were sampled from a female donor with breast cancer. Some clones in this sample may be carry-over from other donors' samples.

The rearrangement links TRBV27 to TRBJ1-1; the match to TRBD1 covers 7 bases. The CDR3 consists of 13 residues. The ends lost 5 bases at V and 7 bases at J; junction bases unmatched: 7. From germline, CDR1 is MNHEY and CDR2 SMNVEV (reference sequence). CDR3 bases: TGTGCCAGCAGTCCCCGGGGACAGCGTGAAGCTTTCTTT. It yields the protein CASSPRGQREAFF.

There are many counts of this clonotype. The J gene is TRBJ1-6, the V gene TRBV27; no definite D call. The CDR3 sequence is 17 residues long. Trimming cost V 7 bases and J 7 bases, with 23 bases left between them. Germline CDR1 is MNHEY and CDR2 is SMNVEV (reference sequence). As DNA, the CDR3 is TGTGCCAGCACTCGGAAACCCCCTGGAATGGGAAATTCACCCCTCCACTTT. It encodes CASTRKPPGMGNSPLHF.